The 24 T cell receptor beta chains in this list originate from one sample, sequenced in a study of early T cells in non-severe SARS-CoV-2 infection. MiXCR was run by TCRdb on the 5' RACE reads, yielding one entry per CDR3 protein. Among more than 65,000 distinct CDR3 sequences listed, around 15% were seen once. This specimen was whole blood, taken at baseline. These TCRs come from an adult who was a healthcare worker with PCR-confirmed SARS-CoV-2 infection or an uninfected control (not recorded which).

This clonotype was detected only a few times. V usage is TRBV12-3 or TRBV12-4 and J usage is TRBJ2-7, with D maybe TRBD1 (7 bases). Trimming removed 6 bases at V and 4 bases at J, with 22 bases between. The CDR3 contains 16 residues. CDR3 protein: CASSAPTGEASYEQYF. CDR3 in DNA: TGTGCCAGCAGCGCCCCCACAGGGGAGGCTTCTTACGAGCAGTACTTC.

This chain uses TRBV27 with TRBJ2-7; a weak D match, TRBD1 (6 bases). This CDR3 contains 12 residues. Trimming pared 5 bases from V and 5 bases from J, leaving 10 bases between. Per the germline V gene, CDR1 is MNHEY and CDR2 is SMNVEV (reference sequence). DNA for the CDR3: TGTGCCAGCAGTCACCAGGGGAACGAGCAGTACTTC. Its protein product is CASSHQGNEQYF.

This clonotype was observed a few times. The chain carries TRBV7-2 and TRBJ2-1; 7 bases are shared with TRBD2. V trimming: 1 base; J trimming: 8 bases; junction bases outside the gene matches: 5. Germline V gene data show CDR1 as SGHTA and CDR2 as FQGNSA. The CDR3 loop spans 14 amino acids. The CDR3 nucleotides are TGTGCCAGCAGCTTAGTTCCGGGAGGCGATGAGCAGTTCTTC. As protein: CASSLVPGGDEQFF.

This clonotype was picked up many times. The V and J genes are TRBV7-8 and TRBJ1-6, with a weak D call TRBD1 (5 bases). Deletions cut 1 base from V and 13 bases from J, with 14 bases between. Germline-derived CDR1 and CDR2 are SGHVS and FQNEAQ. This CDR3 is built from 14 residues. The CDR3 is CASSLGVGALPLHF. In DNA, the CDR3 is TGTGCCAGCAGCTTAGGTGTAGGGGCTCTCCCCCTCCACTTT.

This rearrangement joins TRBV7-2 to TRBJ2-7, with a possible D match to TRBD2 (5 bases). CDR3 length: 13 residues. V was cut by 5 bases and J by 2 bases, with 10 bases left in between. Germline-derived CDR1 and CDR2 are SGHTA and FQGNSA. As DNA, the CDR3 is TGTGCCAGCAGCCCCCCGGGGACCTACGAGCAGTACTTC. As protein: CASSPPGTYEQYF.

This clonotype showed up just a few times. The chain links TRBV25-1 to TRBJ2-3, with D possibly being TRBD2 (7 bases). Germline V lookup: CDR1 MGHDK, CDR2 SYGVNS. V lost 6 bases, J lost 4 bases, and 8 bases lay in between. The CDR3 consists of 12 residues. The chain's CDR3 is CASRGGADTQYF. The CDR3 bases are TGTGCCAGCAGAGGGGGGGCAGATACGCAGTATTTT.

Remarks on this clonotype: A much larger clone lies a single base off, so this may be a read error. The V gene is TRBV7-9, the J gene TRBJ2-7; D is undetermined. Germline CDR1 reads SEHNR; CDR2 reads FQNEAQ (reference sequence). Trimming shortened V by 6 bases and J by 4 bases, and 7 bases separated the two germline ends. The CDR3 loop spans 11 amino acids. The CDR3 loop is CASSVGYEQYF. In nucleotides, the CDR3 is TGTGCCAGCAGTGTGGGTTACGAGCAGTACTTC. Full variable domain (outside the CDR3, taken from reference TRBV7-9 and TRBJ2-7): DTGVSQNPRHKITKRGQNVTFRCDPISEHNRLYWYRQTLGQGPEFLTYFQNEAQLEKSRLLSDRFSAERPKGSFSTLEIQRTEQGDSAMYLCASSVGYEQYFGPGTRLTVT.

This clonotype appeared many times. The chain recombines TRBV18 with TRBJ1-5; D gene unclear. Germline CDR1 and CDR2: KGHSH and LQKENI. The CDR3 runs to 13 residues. The ends were cut back, 3 bases at V and 5 bases at J, with 8 bases in the middle. The CDR3, as DNA: TGTGCCAGCTCACCCGCCGCAGATCAGCCCCAGCATTTT. This codes for CASSPAADQPQHF.

The rearrangement uses TRBV24-1 and TRBJ2-2; TRBD2 aligns across 7 bases. The CDR3 loop spans 14 amino acids. Germline trimming cut 5 bases from V and 4 bases from J; bases unmatched to any gene: 3. The germline CDR1 and CDR2 sequences are KGHDR and SFDVKD. The CDR3 region has the DNA TGTGCCACCAGTGGAGCGGGGTCCACCGGGGAGCTGTTTTTT. This codes for CATSGAGSTGELFF.

The chain uses TRBV5-1 and TRBJ2-1, with TRBD1 matching over 7 bases. This CDR3 is 15 amino acids long. Germline loops: CDR1 SGHRS, CDR2 YFSETQ. V gave up 8 bases and J gave up 4 bases; unmatched junction bases: 12. This chain's CDR3 is CASSSPGTAYNEQFF. The CDR3 DNA sequence: TGCGCCAGTTCCTCCCCCGGGACAGCTTACAATGAGCAGTTCTTC.

There are many counts of this clonotype. The chain combines TRBV29-1 with TRBJ2-5; TRBD2 agrees at 13 bases. Trimming removed 2 bases from V and 5 bases from J; junction bases left unmatched: 5. This CDR3 spans 15 amino acids. Germline lookup yields CDR1 SQVTM and CDR2 ANQGSEA. In DNA, the CDR3 is TGCAGCGTTGAAAGACTAGCGGGAGGCGCGGAGACCCAGTACTTC. Protein product: CSVERLAGGAETQYF.

In this sample, this clonotype turned up many times. The V gene is TRBV12-3 or TRBV12-4, the J gene TRBJ2-1; D not resolved. This CDR3 comprises 15 residues. V gave up 8 bases and J gave up 5 bases, with 19 bases separating them. CDR3 sequence: CASSPVVGPDNEQFF. The DNA for the CDR3 is TGTGCCAGCTCTCCCGTGGTGGGTCCCGACAATGAGCAGTTCTTC.

This clonotype came up a few times. The gene calls are TRBV15 and TRBJ1-4, with TRBD1 matching over 7 bases. V was pared by 0 bases and J by 5 bases, with 3 bases of the junction left unmatched. The CDR3 length is 15 residues. Germline V gives CDR1 LNHNV, CDR2 YYDKDF (reference sequence). CDR3 amino acids: CATSRDTTGNEKLFF. CDR3 sequence (DNA): TGTGCCACCAGCAGAGATACGACAGGGAATGAAAAACTGTTTTTT.

The CDR3 DNA reads TGTGCCAGTAGTACCGGGACAGGGGATTCAGATACGCAGTATTTT. Amino acid sequence: CASSTGTGDSDTQYF. This chain joins TRBV19 and TRBJ2-3, with 10 bases lining up with TRBD1. Germline V gene lookup returns CDR1 LNHDA and CDR2 SQIVND (reference sequence). The CDR3 consists of 15 residues. Germline trimming cut 4 bases from V and 4 bases from J; bases unmatched to any gene: 5.

The chain has TRBV28 and TRBJ1-4; possibly TRBD1 for D (5 bases). This CDR3 is built from 13 residues. V was cut by 8 bases and J by 3 bases, with 10 bases left in between. Germline lookup yields CDR1 MDHEN and CDR2 SYDVKM. CDR3 DNA: TGTGCCAGCCTTCAGGGACCTAATGAAAAACTGTTTTTT. Translated, it gives CASLQGPNEKLFF.

The rearrangement links TRBV10-3 to TRBJ2-7; 10 bases agree with TRBD2. The CDR3 runs 16 residues. Trimming removed 4 bases from V and 0 bases from J; junction bases left unmatched: 6. Germline V CDR1 and CDR2: ENHRY, SYGVKD. The CDR3 DNA follows: TGTGCCATCAGTGGAGGACTAGCGGAGACCTCCTACGAGCAGTACTTC. Its translation: CAISGGLAETSYEQYF.

This clonotype has just a few counts. The chain employs TRBV6-1 and TRBJ2-7; D remains ambiguous. The CDR3 runs 12 residues. The germline V gene has CDR1 MNHNS and CDR2 SASEGT. Trimming stripped 3 bases from V and 6 bases from J, with 9 bases between. CDR3 amino acids: CASSEEPPEQYF. The CDR3 DNA is TGTGCCAGCAGTGAGGAACCACCCGAGCAGTACTTC.

This clonotype was seen a few times. This chain links TRBV6-5 with TRBJ2-1; D unresolved. The V and J ends lost 2 bases and 9 bases respectively, with 8 bases between them. This CDR3 region has 12 residues. Germline V gives CDR1 MNHEY, CDR2 SVGAGI. DNA for the CDR3: TGTGCCAGCAGTTACGTGGGCGGTGAGCAGTTCTTC. Residues: CASSYVGGEQFF.

CDR3 nucleotide sequence: TGTGCCAGCAGTATGACGTGGGGAGAAGGGACAGATACGCAGTATTTT. This encodes CASSMTWGEGTDTQYF. The chain joins TRBV7-3 to TRBJ2-3, with a possible D match to TRBD2 (5 bases). The germline V gene encodes CDR1 SGHTA and CDR2 FQGTGA. V was trimmed by 6 bases and J by 3 bases, leaving 19 bases between them. The CDR3 extends over 16 amino acids.

The chain carries TRBV20-1 and TRBJ1-1; TRBD1 matches 9 bases. Germline-derived CDR1 and CDR2 are DFQATT and SNEGSKA (reference sequence). The V gene end was trimmed by 5 bases and the J gene end by 4 bases; junction bases not matched to a gene: 11. This CDR3 comprises 15 residues. This chain's CDR3 is CSARPGTGRSTEAFF. CDR3 nucleotides: TGCAGTGCTCGTCCCGGGACAGGGAGAAGCACTGAAGCTTTCTTT.

V usage is TRBV11-2 and J usage is TRBJ2-3, with 9 bases identical to TRBD1. This CDR3 has 15 amino acids. Germline trimming cut 5 bases from V and 5 bases from J; bases unmatched to any gene: 8. The germline CDR1 and CDR2 sequences are SGHAT and FQNNGV. CDR3 sequence: CASSANRGLRDTQYF. CDR3 DNA sequence: TGTGCCAGCAGCGCAAACAGGGGGCTGAGAGATACGCAGTATTTT.

This clonotype has ten or more counts. The V gene is TRBV20-1, the J gene TRBJ2-1; TRBD2 agrees at 11 bases. The CDR3 length is 16 residues. The ends lost 0 bases at V and 3 bases at J; junction bases unmatched: 4. The germline V gene encodes CDR1 DFQATT and CDR2 SNEGSKA (reference sequence). CDR3 nucleotides: TGCAGTGCTAGAGAACCGACTAGCGGGGACTACAATGAGCAGTTCTTC. Protein product: CSAREPTSGDYNEQFF.

This clonotype was counted many times. The chain has TRBV7-9 and TRBJ2-1; 11 positions agree with TRBD2. Germline V gene lookup returns CDR1 SEHNR and CDR2 FQNEAQ (reference sequence). This CDR3 spans 14 amino acids. Trimming at V came to 7 bases and at J to 2 bases, leaving 1 base not matched to a gene. The CDR3 DNA is TGTGCCAGCACACTAGCGGGAGCCTACAATGAGCAGTTCTTC. Its translation: CASTLAGAYNEQFF.

This clonotype has a handful of counts. The V gene is TRBV18, the J gene TRBJ1-5, with 8 bases aligning to TRBD1. V was pared by 3 bases and J by 5 bases, with 3 bases of the junction left unmatched. The germline V gene has CDR1 KGHSH and CDR2 LQKENI. This CDR3 is 14 amino acids long. CDR3 DNA: TGTGCCAGCTCACCGCCGGGACAGGATCAGCCCCAGCATTTT. Its protein product is CASSPPGQDQPQHF.